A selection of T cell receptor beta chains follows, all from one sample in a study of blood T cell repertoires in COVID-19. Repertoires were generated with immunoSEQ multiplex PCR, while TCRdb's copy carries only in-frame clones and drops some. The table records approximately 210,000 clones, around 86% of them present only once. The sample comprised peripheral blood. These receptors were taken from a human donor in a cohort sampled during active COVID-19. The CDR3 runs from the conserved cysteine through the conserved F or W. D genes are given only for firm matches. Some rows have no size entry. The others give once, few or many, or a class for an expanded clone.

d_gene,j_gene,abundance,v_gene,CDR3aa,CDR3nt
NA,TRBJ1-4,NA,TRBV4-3,CASSQDGRDNEKLFF,TGCGCCAGCAGCCAAGATGGCAGGGATAATGAAAAACTGTTTTTT
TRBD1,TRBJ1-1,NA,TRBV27,CASSLSGTVPTEAFF,TGTGCCAGCAGTTTATCGGGGACAGTCCCCACTGAAGCTTTCTTT
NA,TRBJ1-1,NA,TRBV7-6,CASSAGQTLNTEAFF,TGTGCCAGCAGCGCAGGACAGACCCTGAACACTGAAGCTTTCTTT
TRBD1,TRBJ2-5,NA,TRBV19,CASSIVGGQGGQGTQYF,TGTGCCAGTAGTATAGTGGGGGGACAGGGCGGTCAGGGGACCCAGTACTTC
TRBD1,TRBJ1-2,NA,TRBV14,CASSQEDRAVREGYTF,TGTGCCAGCAGCCAAGAAGACAGGGCCGTCCGAGAGGGCTACACCTTC
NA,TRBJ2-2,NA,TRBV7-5,CARSLVRRGENTGELFF,TGTGCCAGAAGCTTAGTTCGGCGGGGTGAGAACACCGGGGAGCTGTTTTTT
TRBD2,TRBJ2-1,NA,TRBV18,CASSLTSGLAGGPFYNEQFF,TGTGCCAGCTCTCTCACTTCGGGACTAGCGGGAGGGCCGTTTTACAATGAGCAGTTCTTC
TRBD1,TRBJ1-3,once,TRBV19,CASSIDLGRGSGNTIYF,TGTGCCAGTAGTATAGATCTCGGCAGGGGGTCTGGAAACACCATATATTTT
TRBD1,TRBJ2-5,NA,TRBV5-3,CARSFRDRVETQYF,TGTGCCAGAAGCTTCAGGGACAGGGTGGAGACCCAGTACTTC
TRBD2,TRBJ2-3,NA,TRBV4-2,CASSQLIGGDGDTQYF,TGTGCCAGCAGCCAGCTCATTGGGGGGGACGGGGATACGCAGTATTTT
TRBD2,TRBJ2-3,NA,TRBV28,CASNGITSGIMRDTQYF,TGTGCCAGCAATGGGATAACTAGCGGGATCATGAGAGATACGCAGTATTTT
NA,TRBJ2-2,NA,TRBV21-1,CASSLMGISGERENTGELFF,TGTGCCAGCAGCCTAATGGGGATAAGCGGCGAGCGGGAGAACACCGGGGAGCTGTTTTTT
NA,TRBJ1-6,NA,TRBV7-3,CASSLTGQGNSPLHF,TGTGCCAGCAGCTTAACAGGCCAGGGGAATTCACCCCTCCACTTT
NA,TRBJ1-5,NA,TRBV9,CASSAGLYSNQPQHF,TGTGCCAGCAGCGCGGGACTTTATAGCAATCAGCCCCAGCATTTT
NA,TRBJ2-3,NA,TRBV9,CASSVRGRVTDTQYF,TGTGCCAGCAGCGTCCGCGGCAGGGTCACAGATACGCAGTATTTT
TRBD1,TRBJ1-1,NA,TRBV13,CASSSDRGVAEAFF,TGTGCCAGCAGCTCGGACAGGGGGGTCGCTGAAGCTTTCTTT
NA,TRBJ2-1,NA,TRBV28,CASTTDHEQFF,TGTGCCAGCACTACAGACCATGAGCAGTTCTTC
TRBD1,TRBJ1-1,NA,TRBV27,CASSFGTGGGATEAFF,TGTGCCAGCAGCTTCGGGACAGGGGGTGGGGCCACTGAAGCTTTCTTT
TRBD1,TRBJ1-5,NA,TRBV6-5,CASSQGERQPQHF,TGTGCCAGCAGTCAGGGGGAGCGGCAGCCCCAGCATTTT
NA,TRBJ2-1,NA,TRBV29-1,CSVEIPVPFF,TGCAGCGTGGAGATACCCGTACCGTTCTTC
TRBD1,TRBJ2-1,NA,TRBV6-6,CATIRDRVSYNEQFF,TGTGCCACCATCCGGGACAGGGTCTCCTACAATGAGCAGTTCTTC
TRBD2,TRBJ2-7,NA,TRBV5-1,CASSSGLAVFYEQYF,TGCGCCAGCAGCTCAGGACTAGCGGTTTTCTACGAGCAGTACTTC
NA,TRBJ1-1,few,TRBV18,CASSPFSQRNTEAFF,TGTGCCAGCTCACCATTCAGTCAGCGGAACACTGAAGCTTTCTTT
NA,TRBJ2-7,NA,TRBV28,CASSLLQYEQYF,TGTGCCAGCAGTTTATTACAGTACGAGCAGTACTTC
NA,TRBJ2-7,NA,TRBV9,CASSVARSVGEQYF,TGTGCCAGCAGCGTAGCCAGAAGCGTCGGCGAGCAGTACTTC
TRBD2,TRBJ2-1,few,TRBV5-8,CASSYGRAVYNEQFF,TGTGCCAGCAGCTACGGGAGGGCCGTCTACAATGAGCAGTTCTTC
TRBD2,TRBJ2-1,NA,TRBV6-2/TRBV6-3,CASSYPSSGDTYNEQFF,TGTGCCAGCAGTTACCCCTCTAGCGGAGATACCTACAATGAGCAGTTCTTC
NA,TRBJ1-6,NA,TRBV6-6,CAGRGVNSPLHF,TGTGCCGGGCGGGGCGTCAATTCACCCCTCCACTTT
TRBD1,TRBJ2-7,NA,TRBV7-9,CASSPLRGPLTYEQYF,TGTGCCAGCAGCCCCCTCAGGGGGCCTCTAACCTACGAGCAGTACTTC
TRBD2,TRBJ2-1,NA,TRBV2,CASRGLAGSYNEQFF,TGTGCCAGCAGGGGACTAGCGGGGTCCTACAATGAGCAGTTCTTC
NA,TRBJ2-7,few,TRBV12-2,CASRPTGTGFEQYF,TGTGCAAGTCGCCCGACCGGGACAGGGTTCGAGCAGTACTTC
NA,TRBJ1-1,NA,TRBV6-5,CASSYRGLWNTEAFF,TGTGCCAGCAGTTACAGAGGGCTCTGGAACACTGAAGCTTTCTTT
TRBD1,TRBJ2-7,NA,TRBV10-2,CASSGNDRGNYEQYF,TGCGCCAGCAGTGGGAACGACAGGGGGAACTACGAGCAGTACTTC
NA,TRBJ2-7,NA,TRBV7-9,CASSLWDSSYEQYF,TGTGCCAGCAGCCTCTGGGACTCCTCCTACGAGCAGTACTTC
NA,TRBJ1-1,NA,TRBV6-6,CASSGGVIEAFF,TGTGCCAGCTCGGGGGGAGTTATTGAAGCTTTCTTT
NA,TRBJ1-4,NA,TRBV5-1,CASSLVSGLGEKLFF,TGCGCCAGCAGCTTGGTTTCAGGGTTGGGTGAAAAACTGTTTTTT
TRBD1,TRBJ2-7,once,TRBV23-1,CASSQPTKDRTIYEQYF,TGCGCCAGCAGTCAACCGACAAAGGACAGGACGATATACGAGCAGTACTTC
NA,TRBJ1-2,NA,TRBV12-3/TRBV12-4,CASSLGQAGYTF,TGTGCCAGCAGTTTAGGACAGGCTGGCTACACCTTC
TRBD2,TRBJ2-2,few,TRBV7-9,CASSLSGRRTGELFF,TGTGCCAGCAGCTTAAGCGGGAGGCGAACCGGGGAGCTGTTTTTT
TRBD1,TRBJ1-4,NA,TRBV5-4,CASSLKGAEEKLFF,TGTGCCAGCAGCTTGAAGGGGGCGGAAGAAAAACTGTTTTTT
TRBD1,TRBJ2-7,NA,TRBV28,CASRLTGTGVEQYF,TGTGCCAGCAGGCTAACCGGGACAGGGGTCGAGCAGTACTTC
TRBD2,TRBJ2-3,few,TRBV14,CASSQGPTSGSRTDTQYF,TGTGCCAGCAGCCAAGGGCCCACTAGCGGGAGCCGGACAGATACGCAGTATTTT
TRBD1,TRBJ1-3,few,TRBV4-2,CASSQYSGGSLGNTIYF,TGTGCCAGCAGCCAATACTCAGGGGGCTCCCTTGGAAACACCATATATTTT
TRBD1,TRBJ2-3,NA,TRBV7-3,CASSFDRVGDTQYF,TGTGCCAGCAGCTTCGACAGGGTGGGTGATACGCAGTATTTT